The rows below give T cell receptor beta chains drawn from one sample of a study of regulatory T cells in long-lasting Graves disease. MiXCR was run by TCRdb on the multiplex PCR reads, yielding one entry per CDR3 protein. Here the sample spans more than 450,000 distinct CDR3 sequences, around 15% being singletons. The same sample was also studied in work on T cells in Graves' hyperthyroidism and ophthalmopathy.

Sequenced here: peripheral blood mononuclear cells (PBMCs), sampled at new diagnosis, from a patient treated with antithyroid drugs. Receptors were obtained from a middle-aged man with Graves disease. Each CDR3 is given with its conserved first and last residue. The order of the fields is CDR3 DNA, CDR3 protein, J gene, V gene, D gene, clone size. The D gene is left open where the match is weak. Clone size appears in some rows only: once, few, many, or a class for an expanded clone.

CDR3 DNA: TGTGCCACCTGCCGGGAGGGGGATCGGCCCCAGCATTTT
CDR3 protein: CATCREGDRPQHF
J gene: TRBJ1-5
V gene: TRBV6-1
D gene: .
clone size: few

CDR3 DNA: TGTGCCAGCAGCTCCGGGACTAGCGTTGATGAGCAGTTCTTC
CDR3 protein: CASSSGTSVDEQFF
J gene: TRBJ2-1
V gene: TRBV11-3
D gene: TRBD2
clone size: many

CDR3 DNA: TGTGCCAGCAGCCCCGCGACAAGGTATAGCAATCAGCCCCAGCATTTT
CDR3 protein: CASSPATRYSNQPQHF
J gene: TRBJ1-5
V gene: TRBV5-8
D gene: .
clone size: .

CDR3 DNA: TGTGCCACCAGTGATTTCAGAGGAGTCGCCGGGGAGCTGTTTTTT
CDR3 protein: CATSDFRGVAGELFF
J gene: TRBJ2-2
V gene: TRBV24-1
D gene: .
clone size: .

CDR3 DNA: TGTGCCAGCAGTTTTACTAGCGGCATTAGGGAGCTGTTTTTT
CDR3 protein: CASSFTSGIRELFF
J gene: TRBJ2-2
V gene: TRBV27
D gene: TRBD2
clone size: .

CDR3 DNA: TGCGCCAGCAGCCAAGACAGGGGGAGGACTAATGAAAAACTGTTTTTT
CDR3 protein: CASSQDRGRTNEKLFF
J gene: TRBJ1-4
V gene: TRBV4-1
D gene: TRBD1
clone size: many

CDR3 DNA: TGTGCTAGCAGCTCGACTAGCGGGAGTTCCGACACCGGGGAGCTGTTTTTT
CDR3 protein: CASSSTSGSSDTGELFF
J gene: TRBJ2-2
V gene: TRBV7-7
D gene: TRBD2
clone size: .

CDR3 DNA: TGTGCCAGCAGTTTGATTGGGACAGGGGTGGACTACGAGCAGTACTTC
CDR3 protein: CASSLIGTGVDYEQYF
J gene: TRBJ2-7
V gene: TRBV28
D gene: TRBD1
clone size: many

CDR3 DNA: TGTGCCAGCAGCTTAGCGGGGTTCTCCACTGAAGCTTTCTTT
CDR3 protein: CASSLAGFSTEAFF
J gene: TRBJ1-1
V gene: TRBV7-3
D gene: .
clone size: .

CDR3 DNA: TGTGCCAGCACCTCGACCGGGACCCAGTACTTC
CDR3 protein: CASTSTGTQYF
J gene: TRBJ2-5
V gene: TRBV7-2
D gene: .
clone size: few

CDR3 DNA: TGTGCCAGCAGCGTAGCATCGAACACTGAAGCTTTCTTT
CDR3 protein: CASSVASNTEAFF
J gene: TRBJ1-1
V gene: TRBV9
D gene: .
clone size: many

CDR3 DNA: TGTGCCAGCAGTTTAGATGGGGGCGGGAGCATTCAGTACTTC
CDR3 protein: CASSLDGGGSIQYF
J gene: TRBJ2-4
V gene: TRBV28
D gene: .
clone size: many

CDR3 DNA: TGCAGTGCTCCTGGGTTAGCGGGAGTGTACGAGCAGTACTTC
CDR3 protein: CSAPGLAGVYEQYF
J gene: TRBJ2-7
V gene: TRBV20-1
D gene: TRBD2
clone size: .

CDR3 DNA: TGTGCCAGCATAGGTCGGGCCTACGAGCAGTACTTC
CDR3 protein: CASIGRAYEQYF
J gene: TRBJ2-7
V gene: TRBV28
D gene: .
clone size: many

CDR3 DNA: TGTGCCAGCACCGTCCGCGGGTCGAACACCGGGGAGCTGTTTTTT
CDR3 protein: CASTVRGSNTGELFF
J gene: TRBJ2-2
V gene: TRBV2
D gene: .
clone size: many

CDR3 DNA: TGTGCCAGCAGCCAGGGACGGAACACCGGGGAGCTGTTTTTT
CDR3 protein: CASSQGRNTGELFF
J gene: TRBJ2-2
V gene: TRBV5-4
D gene: .
clone size: many

CDR3 DNA: TGCGCCAGCAGTAGGACAGGCTTACAAGAGACCCAGTACTTC
CDR3 protein: CASSRTGLQETQYF
J gene: TRBJ2-5
V gene: TRBV10-2
D gene: TRBD1
clone size: many

CDR3 DNA: TGCAGCGTCGGATGGGGGCAGAATAGCAATCAGCCCCAGCATTTT
CDR3 protein: CSVGWGQNSNQPQHF
J gene: TRBJ1-5
V gene: TRBV29-1
D gene: .
clone size: few

CDR3 DNA: TGTGCCAGCAGCTTACATGGCAGGGGGTTAGGGGAGCAGTACTTC
CDR3 protein: CASSLHGRGLGEQYF
J gene: TRBJ2-7
V gene: TRBV7-9
D gene: TRBD1
clone size: few

CDR3 DNA: TGTGCCAGTGGCGGGCCAGGCCGCAATCAGCCCCAGCATTTT
CDR3 protein: CASGGPGRNQPQHF
J gene: TRBJ1-5
V gene: TRBV19
D gene: .
clone size: many

CDR3 DNA: TGTGCCAGCAGCGCCACTAGCGGGGGCCGCTACGAGCAGTACTTC
CDR3 protein: CASSATSGGRYEQYF
J gene: TRBJ2-7
V gene: TRBV7-9
D gene: TRBD2
clone size: many

CDR3 DNA: TGTGCCAGCAGCTCCCATACCTTACAGAGCTCCTACAATGAGCAGTTCTTC
CDR3 protein: CASSSHTLQSSYNEQFF
J gene: TRBJ2-1
V gene: TRBV7-2
D gene: .
clone size: .

CDR3 DNA: TGTGCCAGTAGTCCCCCGGGTAGCAGACACAATGAGCAGTTCTTC
CDR3 protein: CASSPPGSRHNEQFF
J gene: TRBJ2-1
V gene: TRBV19
D gene: .
clone size: few

CDR3 DNA: TGTGCCTGGGCGGCAGGGGGTGATCAGCCCCAGCATTTT
CDR3 protein: CAWAAGGDQPQHF
J gene: TRBJ1-5
V gene: TRBV30
D gene: TRBD1
clone size: .

CDR3 DNA: TGTGCCAGCAGTTTGGCAGTTAAGGGTGAGCAGTTCTTC
CDR3 protein: CASSLAVKGEQFF
J gene: TRBJ2-1
V gene: TRBV27
D gene: .
clone size: many

CDR3 DNA: TGTGCCAGCAGTTTAAGTTTGGCCGGGACAGGGGGCGGCACCTACGAGCAGTACTTC
CDR3 protein: CASSLSLAGTGGGTYEQYF
J gene: TRBJ2-7
V gene: TRBV28
D gene: TRBD1
clone size: many

CDR3 DNA: TGCAGTGCTCCCACAGGGACTAGCTCCCTCGAGCAGTACTTC
CDR3 protein: CSAPTGTSSLEQYF
J gene: TRBJ2-7
V gene: TRBV20-1
D gene: TRBD2
clone size: many

CDR3 DNA: TGTGCCAGCAGCTTGTTAGGGTATCGGGGGGGCGCGGGTGAAGCTTTCTTT
CDR3 protein: CASSLLGYRGGAGEAFF
J gene: TRBJ1-1
V gene: TRBV5-6
D gene: .
clone size: many

CDR3 DNA: TGCGCCAGCAGCCCGCGGACAGGGTCTCCCCATGAGCAGTTCTTC
CDR3 protein: CASSPRTGSPHEQFF
J gene: TRBJ2-1
V gene: TRBV5-1
D gene: TRBD1
clone size: many

CDR3 DNA: TGCAGCTCGGGGCTCGAGGCGGGATTAAGGGTCGAGCAGTTCTTC
CDR3 protein: CSSGLEAGLRVEQFF
J gene: TRBJ2-1
V gene: TRBV29-1
D gene: .
clone size: many

CDR3 DNA: TGTGCCAGCTCACCATACCCAGGGATGAACACTGAAGCTTTCTTT
CDR3 protein: CASSPYPGMNTEAFF
J gene: TRBJ1-1
V gene: TRBV18
D gene: .
clone size: many

CDR3 DNA: TGTGCCAGCAGTTTGGGGGGTCAGGATACGCAGTATTTT
CDR3 protein: CASSLGGQDTQYF
J gene: TRBJ2-3
V gene: TRBV28
D gene: .
clone size: many

CDR3 DNA: TGTGCCAGTCTCAGCTATGGTAATGAAAAACTGTTTTTT
CDR3 protein: CASLSYGNEKLFF
J gene: TRBJ1-4
V gene: TRBV2
D gene: .
clone size: few

CDR3 DNA: TGTGCCGGCTCCCCGGTGGACACTGAAGCTTTCTTT
CDR3 protein: CAGSPVDTEAFF
J gene: TRBJ1-1
V gene: TRBV6-4
D gene: .
clone size: .

CDR3 DNA: TGCGCCAGCGCTCCCACTAGCGGGGGGCAAGAGACCCAGTACTTC
CDR3 protein: CASAPTSGGQETQYF
J gene: TRBJ2-5
V gene: TRBV5-1
D gene: TRBD2
clone size: .

CDR3 DNA: TGCAGTGCTCGAGACAACCGATACAATGAGCAGTTCTTC
CDR3 protein: CSARDNRYNEQFF
J gene: TRBJ2-1
V gene: TRBV20-1
D gene: .
clone size: .

CDR3 DNA: TGTGCCAGCAGCCGGTCTGACAGTAGCAATCAGCCCCAGCATTTT
CDR3 protein: CASSRSDSSNQPQHF
J gene: TRBJ1-5
V gene: TRBV3-1
D gene: .
clone size: few

CDR3 DNA: TGCAGCGTTGATTCGGGGGGGGACATTCAGTACTTC
CDR3 protein: CSVDSGGDIQYF
J gene: TRBJ2-4
V gene: TRBV29-1
D gene: TRBD2
clone size: few

CDR3 DNA: TGTGCCACCTCCCCCGGCTCCGTGGGCACCGGGGAGCTGTTTTTT
CDR3 protein: CATSPGSVGTGELFF
J gene: TRBJ2-2
V gene: TRBV28
D gene: .
clone size: few

CDR3 DNA: TGCAGTGCTAGAGACACGGGAGGTCTTCCGCCCCAGCATTTT
CDR3 protein: CSARDTGGLPPQHF
J gene: TRBJ1-5
V gene: TRBV20-1
D gene: .
clone size: .

CDR3 DNA: TGCGCCAGCAGCTTGTGGGGAGAAACAGATACGCAGTATTTT
CDR3 protein: CASSLWGETDTQYF
J gene: TRBJ2-3
V gene: TRBV5-1
D gene: .
clone size: many

CDR3 DNA: TGCAGTGCAAATAAACTAGCGGGATTATCAGAGCAGTACTTC
CDR3 protein: CSANKLAGLSEQYF
J gene: TRBJ2-7
V gene: TRBV20-1
D gene: TRBD2
clone size: many

CDR3 DNA: TGTGCCAGCAGTTCGACTAGCGGGAGCTATGAGACCCAGTACTTC
CDR3 protein: CASSSTSGSYETQYF
J gene: TRBJ2-5
V gene: TRBV12-3/TRBV12-4
D gene: TRBD2
clone size: many

CDR3 DNA: TGTGCCAGCAGTCGGGACAGGGGCACTGAAGCTTTCTTT
CDR3 protein: CASSRDRGTEAFF
J gene: TRBJ1-1
V gene: TRBV18
D gene: TRBD1
clone size: many

CDR3 DNA: TGCAGCGTTGCTAGGAACACTGAAGCTTTCTTT
CDR3 protein: CSVARNTEAFF
J gene: TRBJ1-1
V gene: TRBV29-1
D gene: .
clone size: many

CDR3 DNA: TGTGCCATCAGTAAAAGAGGGTTTGTGACCGGGGAGCTGTTTTTT
CDR3 protein: CAISKRGFVTGELFF
J gene: TRBJ2-2
V gene: TRBV10-3
D gene: .
clone size: few

CDR3 DNA: TGTGCCAGCCTAGACAGCCTCACAGATACGCAGTATTTT
CDR3 protein: CASLDSLTDTQYF
J gene: TRBJ2-3
V gene: TRBV28
D gene: .
clone size: many

CDR3 DNA: TGTGCCAGCTGCCTGACTAGCGTAAATGAGCAGTTCTTC
CDR3 protein: CASCLTSVNEQFF
J gene: TRBJ2-1
V gene: TRBV2
D gene: TRBD2
clone size: many

CDR3 DNA: TGTGCCAGCAGCCCCACAGGGGCGACAGATACGCAGTATTTT
CDR3 protein: CASSPTGATDTQYF
J gene: TRBJ2-3
V gene: TRBV12-3/TRBV12-4
D gene: TRBD1
clone size: many

CDR3 DNA: TGTGCCAGCAGGGGACTAGCGGGACCCAAAGAGACCCAGTACTTC
CDR3 protein: CASRGLAGPKETQYF
J gene: TRBJ2-5
V gene: TRBV28
D gene: TRBD2
clone size: many

CDR3 DNA: TGTGCCAGCATCGACAGGGGTTTAATCGGGGAGCTGTTTTTT
CDR3 protein: CASIDRGLIGELFF
J gene: TRBJ2-2
V gene: TRBV6-2/TRBV6-3
D gene: TRBD1
clone size: few

CDR3 DNA: TGTGCCAGCAGAGTGACGATCTATAATTCACCCCTCCACTTT
CDR3 protein: CASRVTIYNSPLHF
J gene: TRBJ1-6
V gene: TRBV6-1
D gene: .
clone size: many

CDR3 DNA: TGCAGTGCTAGAGATAATAGCATGAGTATACGATGGGATACGCAGTATTTT
CDR3 protein: CSARDNSMSIRWDTQYF
J gene: TRBJ2-3
V gene: TRBV20-1
D gene: .
clone size: once

CDR3 DNA: TGTGCCAGCAGCCAAGTGGTGGCGGGACCTTCTGGAAACACCATATATTTT
CDR3 protein: CASSQVVAGPSGNTIYF
J gene: TRBJ1-3
V gene: TRBV4-2
D gene: .
clone size: .

CDR3 DNA: TGTGCCAGCCACGAAGCCGGAGCTGGAAACACCATATATTTT
CDR3 protein: CASHEAGAGNTIYF
J gene: TRBJ1-3
V gene: TRBV18
D gene: .
clone size: many

CDR3 DNA: TGCAGTGCTCGGACTAGCGGGAGGGCCCCCAACGAGCAGTACTTC
CDR3 protein: CSARTSGRAPNEQYF
J gene: TRBJ2-7
V gene: TRBV20-1
D gene: TRBD2
clone size: .

CDR3 DNA: TGTGCCAGCAGCCAGACAGGGACACCCGAGCAGTACTTC
CDR3 protein: CASSQTGTPEQYF
J gene: TRBJ2-7
V gene: TRBV7-9
D gene: TRBD1
clone size: many

CDR3 DNA: TGTGCCAGCAGTTGGCGATCGGCGTCCTCCTACGAGCAGTACTTC
CDR3 protein: CASSWRSASSYEQYF
J gene: TRBJ2-7
V gene: TRBV12-3/TRBV12-4
D gene: .
clone size: many

CDR3 DNA: TGTGCCAGCAGCTTAGTATCCGGGGCCGGGGAGCTGTTTTTT
CDR3 protein: CASSLVSGAGELFF
J gene: TRBJ2-2
V gene: TRBV11-2
D gene: .
clone size: many

CDR3 DNA: TGTGCCAGCAGCCAAGAACCGACAGGGTCCGAGCAGTACTTC
CDR3 protein: CASSQEPTGSEQYF
J gene: TRBJ2-7
V gene: TRBV14
D gene: TRBD1
clone size: .